This T cell receptor (beta chain) was captured in a study of T cell responses to AZD1222 COVID-19 vaccine (TCRdb year 2021). Regarding the study in general: A total of about 240 trial participants underwent TCR sequencing, of whom some 210 received two doses of AZD1222 and around 26 received two doses of the MenACWY control vaccine. Trial participants were enrolled by age into subgroups of 18-55, 56-69 and 70-plus years, and around 150, 29 and 61 TCR-sequenced participants, respectively, were included in these subgroups. Summary of the overall study and its limitations: Conclusions about previously exposed vaccinees are limited, since just five or six AZD1222 recipients were seropositive for SARS-CoV-2 at baseline. Nearly half of unique spike-specific TCRs reportedly recognized epitopes outside regions mutated in the B.1.351 and B.1.1.7 variants. The vaccine-associated CD4 TCRs covered the entire spike protein, and the dominant responses fell in regions 160-218 and 743-854. Because no day 14 peak-response samples were available, the repertoires could be characterized only after the peak T cell response. In the small 56-69-year group, the increase in depth fell short of significance, most likely because of low power. Participants were mostly white British, with more females than males. The authors suggested clonal diversity may have been underestimated. Spike-specific TCR breadth and depth rose significantly after two AZD1222 doses compared with day 0 and with MenACWY recipients.

The CDR3 covers 14 residues, taking in both the cysteine and the phenylalanine. CDR3 DNA only is kept here, 42 bases in frame from base 1. The germline V gene (reference sequence) provides CDR1 SEHNR and CDR2 FQNEAQ. The V and J ends are trimmed by 4 bases and 7 bases, leaving 11 bases between them. The CDR3 regions of human TCRbeta chains were subjected to immunosequencing. The original pipeline was this. Repertoire TCRs were checked for matches against a reference library of SARS-CoV-2-specific TCRs that had been generated using the MIRA antigen-specificity platform. Breadth was defined as the fraction of unique TCRs that were SARS-CoV-2-associated, and depth was defined as the fraction of total T cells that were SARS-CoV-2-associated. Using the MIRA data, every spike-specific TCR was mapped to the spike region that the TCR reacted to and assigned to either a CD4 or a CD8 class. Log10-transformed breadth and depth values were compared by one-way ANOVA with Sidak's multiple comparisons tests. The table comes from immuneACCESS by way of TCRdb, which keeps in-frame sequences with V and J called. Part of the clones is missing from these tables; in studies checked, under half for an unresolved V gene and the rest for unknown reasons. That table gives V, J and clone size, and the DNA gave D and trimming. Here the sample has 100,000 to 150,000 clones; more than 90% occur a single time. The ten biggest clones cover under 2% of the sample.

Turning to this clone: This clone's antigen is unknown. No clone much larger than this one lies a single base away; base qualities are absent.

The time point label corresponds to: about 28 days (+/-7) after the second vaccine dose. AZD1222 recipients whose second dose came at about 4 weeks and those whose second dose came at about 12 weeks were combined into one group, since spike-specific TCR depth and breadth did not differ between the two schedules. The vaccinee samples were drawn from two UK trials, COV001 and COV002, one of which was a single-blind randomized controlled phase 2/3 trial testing AZD1222 (ChAdOx1 nCoV-19) in healthy adults. Trial participant PBMC samples were collected at day 0 and day 28 after the second dose for TCRbeta chain sequencing.

Recombination connected TRBV7-9 to TRBJ1-6; TRBD1 is perhaps the D gene, given 6 matching bases. The sample here was peripheral blood, taken 28 days after the second AZD1222 dose. The TCR originated in an adult who received the AZD1222 COVID-19 vaccine. The CDR3 has the sequence CASSSRGENSPLHF. The nucleotide sequence reads as follows: TGTGCCAGCAGCTCCAGGGGCGAGAATTCACCCCTCCACTTT.